This is a list of T cell receptor beta chains from one sample in a study of blood T cell repertoires in COVID-19. Produced via immunoSEQ multiplex PCR; TCRdb's table is partial and in-frame only. The sample contains fewer than 400,000 clones, 80% to 90% of which appear only once. Material: PBMCs or T cells enriched from blood (not recorded which). These receptors all stem from a man younger than 40 who had recovered from COVID-19. Each CDR3 is given with its conserved first and last residue. Each record gives: J gene, clone size, V gene, D gene, CDR3 protein, CDR3 DNA. The D gene is left open where the match is weak. Size is omitted from some rows. Given values are once, few, many or a class for expanded clones.

J gene: TRBJ1-4; clone size: .; V gene: TRBV28; D gene: .; CDR3 protein: CASSLFLARQGRRATNEKLFF; CDR3 DNA: TGTGCCAGCAGTTTATTTTTGGCGCGGCAGGGTAGGCGAGCAACTAATGAAAAACTGTTTTTT
J gene: TRBJ1-2; clone size: .; V gene: TRBV28; D gene: .; CDR3 protein: CASSPSYGYTF; CDR3 DNA: TGTGCCAGCAGTCCCAGCTATGGCTACACCTTC
J gene: TRBJ1-2; clone size: .; V gene: TRBV7-9; D gene: .; CDR3 protein: CASSDAGRTAYGYTF; CDR3 DNA: TGTGCCAGCAGCGACGCCGGCAGGACAGCTTATGGCTACACCTTC
J gene: TRBJ1-1; clone size: .; V gene: TRBV6-5; D gene: .; CDR3 protein: CASSPYVVNTEAFF; CDR3 DNA: TGTGCCAGCAGCCCCTATGTGGTCAACACTGAAGCTTTCTTT
J gene: TRBJ2-5; clone size: .; V gene: TRBV9; D gene: TRBD2; CDR3 protein: CASSGLAGDLQETQYF; CDR3 DNA: TGTGCCAGCAGCGGGCTAGCGGGGGACCTCCAAGAGACCCAGTACTTC
J gene: TRBJ2-1; clone size: few; V gene: TRBV2; D gene: TRBD1; CDR3 protein: CASRETGYNEQFF; CDR3 DNA: TGTGCCAGCAGGGAGACAGGGTACAATGAGCAGTTCTTC
J gene: TRBJ1-6; clone size: .; V gene: TRBV11-2; D gene: .; CDR3 protein: CASSLWTDYNSPLHF; CDR3 DNA: TGTGCCAGCAGCTTATGGACAGACTATAATTCACCCCTCCACTTT
J gene: TRBJ1-4; clone size: .; V gene: TRBV7-9; D gene: .; CDR3 protein: CASSSQGTSNEKLFF; CDR3 DNA: TGTGCCAGCAGCTCCCAGGGGACGTCTAATGAAAAACTGTTTTTT
J gene: TRBJ1-6; clone size: .; V gene: TRBV7-9; D gene: .; CDR3 protein: CASSLVTGNNSPLHF; CDR3 DNA: TGTGCCAGCAGCTTAGTTACAGGGAATAATTCACCCCTCCACTTT
J gene: TRBJ1-1; clone size: .; V gene: TRBV28; D gene: .; CDR3 protein: CASSFWGGTEAFF; CDR3 DNA: TGTGCCAGCAGTTTTTGGGGCGGCACTGAAGCTTTCTTT
J gene: TRBJ2-2; clone size: .; V gene: TRBV3-1/TRBV3-2; D gene: TRBD2; CDR3 protein: CASSQHLAGANTGELFF; CDR3 DNA: TGTGCCAGCAGCCAGCATCTGGCGGGGGCGAACACCGGGGAGCTGTTTTTT